This T cell receptor beta chain was sequenced in a study of OX40 agonist ivuxolimab in advanced cancers. V lost 1 base and J 6 bases, leaving 2 bases between the germline ends. Germline V gives CDR1 SGHDN, CDR2 FVKESK. The CDR3 covers 11 residues. Only in-frame clones appear in the TCRdb table, and some are missing; sequencing was by immunoSEQ multiplex PCR. In the table there are nearly 60,000 clones, approximately 89% of which are singletons. The specimen comprised CD4+ or CD8+ T cells sorted from blood, sampled in a trial of the OX40 agonist ivuxolimab. The receptor's source is an adult with an advanced solid tumor such as melanoma, head and neck, liver or kidney cancer. J is TRBJ2-3 and V is TRBV14; D remains unclear. The CDR3 reads CASSQADTQYF. CDR3 in DNA: TGTGCCAGCAGCCAAGCCGATACGCAGTATTTT. The variable domain in full, completed from reference TRBV14 and TRBJ2-3, reads EAGVTQFPSHSVIEKGQTVTLRCDPISGHDNLYWYRRVMGKEIKFLLHFVKESKQDESGMPNNRFLAERTGGTYSTLKVQPAELEDSGVYFCASSQADTQYFGPGTRLTVL.